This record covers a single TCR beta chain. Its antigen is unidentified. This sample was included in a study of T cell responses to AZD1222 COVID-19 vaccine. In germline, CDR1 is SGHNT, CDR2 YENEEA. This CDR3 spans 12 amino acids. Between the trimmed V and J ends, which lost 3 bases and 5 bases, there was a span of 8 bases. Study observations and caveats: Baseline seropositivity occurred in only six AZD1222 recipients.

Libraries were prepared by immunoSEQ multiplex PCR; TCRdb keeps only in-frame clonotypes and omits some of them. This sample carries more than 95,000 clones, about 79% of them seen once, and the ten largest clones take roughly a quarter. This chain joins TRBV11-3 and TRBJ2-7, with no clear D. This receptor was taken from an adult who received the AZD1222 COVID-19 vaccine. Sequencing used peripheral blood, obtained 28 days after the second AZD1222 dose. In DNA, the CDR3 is TGTGCCAGCAGCTTCGGGCGGCACGAGCAGTACTTC. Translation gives CASSFGRHEQYF. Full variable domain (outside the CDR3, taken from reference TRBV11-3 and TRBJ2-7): EAGVVQSPRYKIIEKKQPVAFWCNPISGHNTLYWYLQNLGQGPELLIRYENEEAVDDSQLPKDRFSAERLKGVDSTLKIQPAELGDSAVYLCASSFGRHEQYFGPGTRLTVT.